This TCR beta chain was captured by sequencing in a study of T cell clones after liver transplantation. For the study at large: Immunosuppression withdrawal was tried within 2 years after liver transplantation in this trial.

The CDR3 is made up of 14 amino acids. Looked up from germline, CDR1 is SGHTA and CDR2 is FQGTGA. V dropped 5 bases and J dropped 4 bases, with 14 bases sitting between them. Method: immunoSEQ multiplex PCR; TCRdb's copy keeps in-frame clones and lacks some. This sample has tens of thousands of clones, with about 64% found just once. The sequence derives from a human donor who received a liver transplant. This sample comprised CD4+ T cells from blood, obtained before liver transplant. J is TRBJ1-1 and V is TRBV7-3; weak D call: TRBD1 (6 bases). CDR3 sequence (DNA): TGTGCCAGCAGCAAACAGGGTTTAGCCACTGAAGCTTTCTTT. It specifies CASSKQGLATEAFF.